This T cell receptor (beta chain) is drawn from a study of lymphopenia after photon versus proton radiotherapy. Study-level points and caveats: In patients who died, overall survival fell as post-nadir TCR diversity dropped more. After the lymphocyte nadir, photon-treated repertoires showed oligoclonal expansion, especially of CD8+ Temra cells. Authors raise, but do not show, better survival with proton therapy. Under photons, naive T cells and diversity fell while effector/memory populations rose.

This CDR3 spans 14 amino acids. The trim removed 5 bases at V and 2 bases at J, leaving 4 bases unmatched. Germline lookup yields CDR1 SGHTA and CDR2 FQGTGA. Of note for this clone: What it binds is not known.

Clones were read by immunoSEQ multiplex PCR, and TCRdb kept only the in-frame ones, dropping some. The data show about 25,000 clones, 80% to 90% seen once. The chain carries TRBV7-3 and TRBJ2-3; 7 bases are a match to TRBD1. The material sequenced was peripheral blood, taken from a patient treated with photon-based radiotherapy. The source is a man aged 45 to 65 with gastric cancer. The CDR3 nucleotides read TGTGCCAGCAGCCTGGACAGGTTCACAGATACGCAGTATTTT. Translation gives CASSLDRFTDTQYF.